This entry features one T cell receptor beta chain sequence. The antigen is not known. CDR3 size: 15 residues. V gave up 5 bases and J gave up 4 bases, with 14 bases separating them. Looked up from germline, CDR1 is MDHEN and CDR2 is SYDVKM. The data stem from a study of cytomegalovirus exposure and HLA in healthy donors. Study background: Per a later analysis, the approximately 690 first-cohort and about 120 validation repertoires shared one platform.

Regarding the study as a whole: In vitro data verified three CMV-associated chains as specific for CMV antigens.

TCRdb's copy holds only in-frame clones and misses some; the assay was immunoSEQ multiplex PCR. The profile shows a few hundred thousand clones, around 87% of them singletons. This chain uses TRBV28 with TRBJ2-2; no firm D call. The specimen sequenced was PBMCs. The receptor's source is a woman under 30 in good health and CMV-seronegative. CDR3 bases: TGTGCCAGCAGTCCCGGGTTATCCCTCACCGGGGAGCTGTTTTTT. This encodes CASSPGLSLTGELFF.